This T cell receptor (beta chain) emerged from a study of T cells after yellow fever vaccination. TCR cDNA, made by 5'RACE template switching, carried an added universal primer site and UMIs. One entry per CDR3 protein results from TCRdb running MiXCR on the 5' RACE reads. The sample lists 450,000 to 650,000 distinct CDR3 sequences, 13% seen once, with 11% to 15% in the top ten. Per the germline V gene, CDR1 is MNHNS and CDR2 is SASEGT. V was cut by 6 bases and J by 8 bases, with 19 bases left in between. This CDR3 has 15 residues. The receptor was derived from a man under 40 who received the YFV17D yellow fever vaccine. The input for sequencing was PBMCs, taken on the day of the yellow fever booster vaccination. The gene calls are TRBV6-1 and TRBJ1-4, with TRBD1 as a possible D gene (6 bases). The CDR3 DNA sequence: TGTGCCAGCAGCAAAGGGGACACCAACCGGGAAAAACTGTTTTTT. It yields the protein CASSKGDTNREKLFF.